This TCR beta chain was documented in a study of shared clonotypes between healthy human individuals (dated by TCRdb to the early 2020s). About the investigation overall: A couple of women and a few men aged 18 to 49 years were included in the cohort. For each donor, three plates each were used for CD4 naive and CD4 memory, two plates were used for CD8 naive, and one plate was used for CD8 memory. The study deeply sequenced blood TCR repertoires of roughly five healthy adults to estimate repertoire size and the extent of clonotype sharing between individuals. Different laboratories and diverse techniques were used to prepare libraries and sequence TCR repertoires, to increase sequencing depth and limit assay-specific biases. Per donor, leukapheresis produced somewhere between about 0.85 and 8.9 billion PBMCs. The paper as a whole reports these results and caveats: Clonotypes shared by all four sorted-subset donors showed higher generation probabilities than non-shared clonotypes. The small number of donors limited the genetic and exposure-history diversity represented. Sampling was limited to blood, and TCR repertoires in tissue likely differ from TCR repertoires in blood. Naive subsets generally had larger estimated clonotype richness than memory subsets. Pairwise subsampling indicated that sequencing depth was expected to affect the degree of clonotype sharing among donors. When several donors were compared, the shared fraction of clonotypes was roughly 4.8% for naive CD4, approximately 3.5% for naive CD8, roughly 2.5% for memory CD4, and approximately 0.4% for memory CD8. Incomplete sequencing was indicated by rarefaction of sorted-subset datasets, despite the large sequencing depth.

A word on this clone: The target of this receptor is not known. Per-base quality was not reported, and no clone a single base away is much larger than it.

Inclusive of the bounding cysteine and phenylalanine, the CDR3 is 11 residues long. This entry keeps only the CDR3 DNA: 33 bases, framed from base 1. CDR1 and CDR2 are read off the germline V gene (reference sequence) as GTSNPN and SVGIG. Trimming takes 8 bases off V and 1 base off J; junction bases not matched to a gene: 2. TCR CDR3 regions were amplified from genomic DNA by multiplex PCR using the deep immunoSEQ assay. For each cell subset, the extracted genomic DNA was distributed evenly across all wells of several immunoSEQ 96-well plates, and each plate served as one replicate. For sorted subsets, each replicate PCR was loaded with 150 to 250 ng genomic DNA, equivalent to about 30,000 T cell genomes. Purified libraries were quantified with a Qubit 3.0 fluorometer, sized on a Bioanalyzer 2100, and re-quantified with the KAPA Library Quantification kit. A separate single-read 150-cycle Illumina NextSeq 550 flow cell was used to sequence each immunoSEQ 96-well plate. The paper's data handling went like this. Because the immunoSEQ output included only junctional sequences and no quality scores, the filtering could not be the same as the filtering used for full-length reads. To assign V/J genes and CDR3, sequences were annotated against IMGT germline references using PyIR, a Python wrapper for IgBLAST v1.9. Reads were filtered out if the reads had weak V/J assignments (E-value above 1e-6), no CDR3, stop codons, out-of-frame junctions, or ambiguous translated residues. V3J clonotypes were defined as sequences sharing the same inferred V gene, J gene, and CDR3 amino acid sequence. The percentage overlap between two repertoires was calculated by dividing the number of shared unique clonotypes by the size of the smaller repertoire. Repertoire richness was assessed with RTK rarefaction, the Chao1 estimator, and Recon v2.1 estimates of unobserved clonotypes. OLGA was used to compute generation probabilities for all TCRbeta clonotypes that the gDNA method yielded from a handful of donors. TCRdb provides this immuneACCESS table in a form limited to in-frame rearrangements. Some clones are lacking; in checked studies, under half of them reflect an unresolved V gene, and why the rest are absent is not known. V and J calls plus clone size are reproduced from that table; the DNA served to infer D and trimming. In this sample the table shows about 2.1 million clones, 93% of which occur a single time. The ten largest account for approximately 1.7% of the sample.

CD8 naive samples were CD45RO-negative cells positively selected for CCR7, giving a CD45RA+CCR7+ population that excluded TemRA cells. The donors were healthy, HIV-negative adults who had no recently reported acute infections or vaccinations. Every donor was a Caucasian adult living in Nashville, Tennessee, USA. Blood was obtained by leukapheresis, after which PBMCs were separated by Ficoll-Histopaque density gradient centrifugation and cryopreserved in liquid nitrogen vapor phase. Analytical flow cytometry was used to check the purity and quantity of each magnetically sorted T cell population. Each sorted fraction had its genomic DNA isolated and then quantified by UV absorbance on a Nanodrop 2000c.

This receptor was taken from a man aged 18 to 30 in good health. Some clones in this sample may be carry-over from other donors' samples. Sequenced material: naive CD8+ T cells from PBMCs. The sample's cell subset or site label, in plain terms: CD45RA+CCR7+. The V gene is TRBV30 and the J gene is TRBJ2-7, and TRBD1 matches 7 of the central bases. The sequence in DNA is TGTGCCCTCAGGGGGTCCTACGAGCAGTACTTC. It is translated as CALRGSYEQYF.